A single sample gave rise to the 14 T cell receptor beta chains below, sequenced in a study of beta chain features in type 1 diabetes. Expressed TCRB transcripts were sequenced because the isolated RNA had all been reverse transcribed beforehand. Data came from immunoSEQ multiplex PCR; TCRdb stores just in-frame clones and leaves some out. This sample has around 300,000 clones, with 14% found just once. Source material: central memory CD4+ T cells from blood. The source is a man aged 25-45 years in good health.

This clone was seen more than once but under ten times. The chain joins TRBV15 to TRBJ1-1; D may be TRBD1 (5 bases). V was trimmed by 1 base and J by 6 bases, leaving 15 bases between them. The CDR3 totals 15 residues. Germline V CDR1 and CDR2: LNHNV, YYDKDF (reference sequence). The CDR3 DNA reads as TGTGCCACCAGCAGAGGAAAGGGGCGCAGGCCTGAAGCTTTCTTT. The encoded protein is CATSRGKGRRPEAFF.

This chain connects TRBV29-1 to TRBJ1-1; D not resolved. The germline CDR1 and CDR2 sequences are SQVTM and ANQGSEA. Trimming removed 3 bases at V and 0 bases at J, with 11 bases between. This CDR3 contains 14 residues. CDR3 region: CSVDLNAMNTEAFF. CDR3 nucleotide sequence: TGCAGCGTTGACCTAAATGCGATGAACACTGAAGCTTTCTTT.

This chain uses TRBV30 with TRBJ1-1; D is undetermined. Trimming took 0 bases from V and 10 from J, leaving 27 bases between them. Germline lookup yields CDR1 GTSNPN and CDR2 SVGIG (reference sequence). The CDR3 contains 17 residues. CDR3 DNA: TGTGCCTGGAGTGTAAAAACAAGGCCTGGGTCTGAGCGGAGAGCTTTCTTT. This translates into CAWSVKTRPGSERRAFF.

The chain joins TRBV19 to TRBJ2-7, with 7 bases lining up with TRBD1. Looked up from germline, CDR1 is LNHDA and CDR2 is SQIVND (reference sequence). Losses at the gene ends were 6 bases for V and 2 bases for J; bases not matched to a gene: 10. The CDR3 sequence is 15 residues long. CDR3 amino acids: CASRLLPGQTYEQYF. CDR3 DNA: TGTGCCAGTAGACTACTCCCGGGACAGACCTACGAGCAGTACTTC. The complete variable domain, with remaining parts taken from reference TRBV19 and TRBJ2-7, reads DGGITQSPKYLFRKEGQNVTLSCEQNLNHDAMYWYRQDPGQGLRLIYYSQIVNDFQKGDIAEGYSVSREKKESFPLTVTSAQKNPTAFYLCASRLLPGQTYEQYFGPGTRLTVT.

The chain links TRBV6-5 to TRBJ1-2; the D is unclear. The CDR3 is made up of 14 amino acids. Germline CDR1 reads MNHEY; CDR2 reads SVGAGI. The V end lost 8 bases, the J end lost 0 bases, and 13 bases lay between the germline ends. The CDR3 spells CASSTAGTNYGYTF. The CDR3 DNA sequence: TGTGCCAGCTCTACCGCGGGAACTAACTATGGCTACACCTTC.

V usage is TRBV11-2 and J usage is TRBJ2-3; D assignment may be TRBD1 or TRBD2 (5 bases each). Between the trimmed V and J ends, which lost 1 base and 1 base, there was a span of 9 bases. This CDR3 has 15 residues. CDR1 and CDR2 (germline): SGHAT, FQNNGV. For the CDR3, the DNA is TGTGCCAGCAGCTTAGCCATGGGACGCACAGATACGCAGTATTTT. It yields the protein CASSLAMGRTDTQYF. Filled out from reference TRBV11-2 and TRBJ2-3, the complete variable domain reads EAGVAQSPRYKIIEKRQSVAFWCNPISGHATLYWYQQILGQGPKLLIQFQNNGVVDDSQLPKDRFSAERLKGVDSTLKIQPAKLEDSAVYLCASSLAMGRTDTQYFGPGTRLTVL.

The table lists this clone with a few counts. The chain links TRBV7-8 to TRBJ2-5; D perhaps matches TRBD1 (5 bases). CDR3 length equals 13 residues. From germline, CDR1 is SGHVS and CDR2 FQNEAQ. Between the trimmed V and J ends, which lost 3 bases and 7 bases, there was a span of 12 bases. Here the CDR3 reads CASSLAPQGTQYF. In DNA, the CDR3 is TGTGCCAGCAGCTTGGCTCCTCAGGGGACCCAGTACTTC.

Remarks on this clone: The same CDR3 is also encoded by other DNA sequences in this sample. This chain links TRBV7-9 with TRBJ2-7, with D possibly TRBD1 on 6 matching bases. The germline gives CDR1 SEHNR, CDR2 FQNEAQ (reference sequence). This CDR3 region has 14 residues. The V end lost 5 bases, the J end lost 0 bases, and 11 bases lay between the germline ends. The CDR3 DNA reads as TGTGCCAGCAGCGGTACAGGGAGCTCCTACGAGCAGTACTTC. It yields the protein CASSGTGSSYEQYF.

V is TRBV5-1 and J is TRBJ1-2; a possible D gene is TRBD1 (6 bases). This CDR3 is built from 15 residues. Trimming cost V 5 bases and J 7 bases, with 21 bases left between them. Germline V gene data show CDR1 as SGHRS and CDR2 as YFSETQ. The CDR3 DNA is TGCGCCAGCAGTCTTGCTACCAGGGGAATGGCTGGCTACACCTTC. Encoded protein: CASSLATRGMAGYTF.

This clone showed up just once. This rearrangement joins TRBV9 to TRBJ2-1; D is unclear. Germline V lookup: CDR1 SGDLS, CDR2 YYNGEE. V lost 4 bases, J lost 9 bases, and 14 bases lay in between. The CDR3 sequence is 13 residues long. The CDR3 loop reads CASSPAGRAEQFF. The CDR3, as DNA: TGTGCCAGCAGCCCCGCCGGTAGGGCTGAGCAGTTCTTC.

This clone occurred a few times. The sample carries other DNA sequences with the same CDR3. The chain employs TRBV27 and TRBJ2-5; maybe TRBD1 (7 bases). Germline lookup yields CDR1 MNHEY and CDR2 SMNVEV (reference sequence). This CDR3 region has 14 residues. The V end lost 5 bases, the J end lost 4 bases, and 14 bases lay between the germline ends. The CDR3 spells CASSLNRGGETQYF. CDR3 DNA sequence: TGTGCCAGCAGTCTGAACAGGGGAGGAGAGACCCAGTACTTC.

The chain is built from TRBV7-2 and TRBJ1-6, with D possibly matching TRBD1 (5 bases). Deletions cut 0 bases from V and 6 bases from J, with 9 bases between. The CDR3 runs 15 residues. Germline CDR1 is SGHTA and CDR2 is FQGNSA. The CDR3 protein is CASSLAGESNSPLHF. Written as DNA, the CDR3 is TGTGCCAGCAGCTTAGCGGGGGAGAGTAATTCACCCCTCCACTTT. Complete variable domain (other parts from reference TRBV7-2 and TRBJ1-6): GAGVSQSPSNKVTEKGKDVELRCDPISGHTALYWYRQSLGQGLEFLIYFQGNSAPDKSGLPSDRFSAERTGGSVSTLTIQRTQQEDSAVYLCASSLAGESNSPLHFGNGTRLTVT.

This clone was counted between two and nine times. The V and J genes are TRBV13 and TRBJ2-3, with D uncertain. CDR1 and CDR2 from the germline V gene are PRHDT and FYEKMQ (reference sequence). Between the trimmed V and J ends, which lost 5 bases and 1 base, there was a span of 13 bases. The CDR3 is 15 amino acids. Here the CDR3 reads CASSPFSLRTDTQYF. In DNA form, the CDR3 reads TGTGCCAGCAGCCCTTTTTCCCTACGCACAGATACGCAGTATTTT.

The table lists this clone with many counts. V is TRBV4-3 and J is TRBJ2-1; 12 bases match TRBD1. With 2 bases clipped from V and 8 bases from J, the junction kept 7 bases outside the gene matches. There are 16 residues in the CDR3. The germline V gene encodes CDR1 LGHNA and CDR2 YSLEER. In DNA, the CDR3 is TGCGCCAGCAGCCAACCGGGACAGGGGGCTGTCGATGAGCAGTTCTTC. Amino acids: CASSQPGQGAVDEQFF.